This TCR beta chain was retrieved from a study of blood T cell repertoires in COVID-19. The germline V and J ends were trimmed by 2 bases and 9 bases, with 11 bases remaining between them. The CDR3 loop spans 13 amino acids. Per the original methods: Reference gene primers were amplified, and this amplification served to estimate nucleated cell counts. TCRdb's copy holds only in-frame clones and misses some; the assay was immunoSEQ multiplex PCR. That table gives V, J and clone size, and the DNA gave D and trimming. The repertoire has around 99,000 clones, approximately 80% of them found once; the top ten carry less than 8%.

The rearrangement uses TRBV12-3 or TRBV12-4 and TRBJ2-1; D is ambiguous. Sequencing input: peripheral blood. The receptor comes from a woman of 80 years or more with active or convalescent COVID-19. The CDR3 sequence is CASSLSFSGEQFF. The CDR3 bases are TGTGCCAGCAGTTTAAGTTTCTCGGGTGAGCAGTTCTTC.